Ten or more counts support the clone carrying this T cell receptor (beta chain). With template switching, a universal primer site was added, and the cDNA carried unique molecular identifiers. One entry per CDR3 protein, called by TCRdb with MiXCR from the 5' RACE reads. The table records 120,000 to 150,000 distinct CDR3 sequences, 3% to 4% of them present only once. This sample is part of a study of identical twins. The receptor was isolated from a man aged 18 to 30 in good health. Source material: memory T cells sorted from blood.

Written as DNA, the CDR3 is TGCGCCAGCAGCCAAGCGGGACTAGCGGGTGGGGCCAACGTCCTGACTTTC. This gives the protein CASSQAGLAGGANVLTF. The chain combines TRBV4-3 with TRBJ2-6; 12 nucleotides align to TRBD2. The length of the CDR3 is 17 residues. Germline lookup yields CDR1 LGHNA and CDR2 YSLEER. Trimming removed 1 base from V and 3 bases from J; junction bases left unmatched: 1.